The 8 T cell receptor beta chains presented below share a single source sample, sequenced in a study of T cells in Graves' hyperthyroidism and ophthalmopathy. Amplification yielded TCR beta CDR3 regions, with RNA transcripts as the source. Researchers ran a first-round RT-PCR on the TCR CDR3 using the HTBI primer set. TCRdb independently ran MiXCR on the multiplex PCR reads; one entry per CDR3 protein. The repertoire holds about 710,000 distinct CDR3 sequences, with about 15% as singletons. The specimen was blood. The receptor set was obtained from a man aged 18 to 30 with Graves' hyperthyroidism.

In this sample, this clonotype turned up many times. As DNA, the CDR3 is TGTGCCAGCTCACGGACTAGCGGGAGTGGCCAAGAGACCCAGTACTTC. This encodes CASSRTSGSGQETQYF. The chain carries TRBV18 and TRBJ2-5; TRBD2 matches 13 bases. Trimming at V came to 4 bases and at J to 1 base, leaving 3 bases not matched to a gene. Germline-derived CDR1 and CDR2 are KGHSH and LQKENI. CDR3 size: 16 residues.

The sample holds a few counts of this clonotype. The CDR3 here is CSARDGQGNQPQHF. CDR3 DNA sequence: TGCAGTGCTAGAGATGGACAGGGTAATCAGCCCCAGCATTTT. The rearrangement links TRBV20-1 to TRBJ1-5; 8 nucleotides align to TRBD1. This CDR3 is built from 14 residues. V shed 0 bases and J 4 bases; nucleotides not matched to a gene: 2. Germline V CDR1 and CDR2: DFQATT, SNEGSKA (reference sequence).

The sample holds a few counts of this clonotype. The V gene is TRBV7-2, the J gene TRBJ2-3; D is ambiguous. Trimming shortened V by 4 bases and J by 1 base, and 18 bases separated the two germline ends. The CDR3 runs 17 residues. Looked up from germline, CDR1 is SGHTA and CDR2 is FQGNSA. DNA for the CDR3: TGTGCCAGCAGCTCACCCCTTTTTTCGTACGGCACAGATACGCAGTATTTT. Translating it yields CASSSPLFSYGTDTQYF. Together with reference TRBV7-2 and TRBJ2-3, the CDR3 gives the full variable domain: GAGVSQSPSNKVTEKGKDVELRCDPISGHTALYWYRQSLGQGLEFLIYFQGNSAPDKSGLPSDRFSAERTGGSVSTLTIQRTQQEDSAVYLCASSSPLFSYGTDTQYFGPGTRLTVL.

This chain uses TRBV29-1 with TRBJ2-3; no definite D call. In germline, CDR1 is SQVTM, CDR2 ANQGSEA. There are 14 residues in the CDR3. V was pared by 3 bases and J by 5 bases, with 15 bases between. This CDR3 reads CSVELRGSGDTQYF. The CDR3 region has the DNA TGCAGCGTTGAGTTGCGAGGTTCCGGAGATACGCAGTATTTT.

This clonotype was recorded at least ten times. For the CDR3, the DNA is TGTGCCAGCTCGACGCCTGACAGGATCTACAATGAGCAGTTCTTC. This gives the protein CASSTPDRIYNEQFF. This chain connects TRBV2 to TRBJ2-1; tentatively, D is TRBD1 (6 bases). Trimming pared 8 bases from V and 3 bases from J, leaving 17 bases between. Germline V gene lookup returns CDR1 SNHLY and CDR2 FYNNEI. The CDR3 consists of 15 residues.

The rearrangement uses TRBV4-3 and TRBJ1-1; D possibly corresponds to TRBD1 (6 bases). The CDR3 has 15 amino acids. Germline loops: CDR1 LGHNA, CDR2 YSLEER. Between the trimmed V and J ends, which lost 4 bases and 1 base, there was a span of 13 bases. The CDR3 spells CASSPRPTGNTEAFF. The CDR3 nucleotides read TGCGCCAGCAGCCCCCGACCGACAGGGAACACTGAAGCTTTCTTT.

This clonotype was recorded many times. V and J are TRBV27 and TRBJ1-1, with no clear D. Trimming stripped 3 bases from V and 4 bases from J, with 12 bases between. The CDR3 length is 14 residues. The germline CDR1 and CDR2 sequences are MNHEY and SMNVEV (reference sequence). CDR3 DNA: TGTGCCAGCAGTTTTCGGGCTTCGTCCACTGAAGCTTTCTTT. Amino acids: CASSFRASSTEAFF.

The chain couples TRBV12-3 or TRBV12-4 to TRBJ2-1; 10 bases map to TRBD2. The CDR3 extends over 15 amino acids. V lost 3 bases to trimming and J lost 8 bases; unmatched junction nucleotides: 7. The CDR3 region has the DNA TGTGCCAGCAGTTTCACGCTAGCGGGAGACGATGAGCAGTTCTTC. As protein: CASSFTLAGDDEQFF.